Presented here are 30 T cell receptor beta chains from one specimen sequenced in a study of blood T cell repertoires in COVID-19. TCRdb's table, derived via immunoSEQ multiplex PCR, lists solely in-frame clones and lacks some. The sample lists approximately 100,000 clones; 80% to 90% were seen once. Sequenced: PBMCs or T cells enriched from blood (not recorded which). Every receptor here comes from a woman aged 50 to 60 who had recovered from COVID-19.

The genes are TRBV29-1 and TRBJ2-3, with 7 nucleotides matching TRBD1. Trimming took 7 bases from V and 1 from J; bases not matched to a gene: 5. In germline, CDR1 is SQVTM, CDR2 ANQGSEA. The CDR3 totals 13 residues. CDR3 protein: CSGRQGGTDTQYF. The CDR3 DNA sequence: TGCAGCGGTAGACAGGGTGGCACAGATACGCAGTATTTT.

The chain has TRBV7-7 and TRBJ2-5; 10 positions match TRBD2. Germline V gene sequence: CDR1 SSHAT, CDR2 FNYEAQ (reference sequence). Losses at the gene ends were 4 bases for V and 5 bases for J; bases not matched to a gene: 13. The CDR3 has 17 amino acids. The CDR3 region is CASSSQFSSGGRETQYF. CDR3 nucleotide sequence: TGTGCCAGCAGCTCTCAGTTTTCTAGCGGGGGAAGGGAGACCCAGTACTTC.

V and J are TRBV15 and TRBJ1-4, with D unresolved. V was shortened by 1 base and J by 4 bases, with 16 bases between the two germline ends. Germline V gene lookup returns CDR1 LNHNV and CDR2 YYDKDF (reference sequence). CDR3 length equals 17 residues. The CDR3 nucleotides are TGTGCCACCAGCAGAGCAGGCGGCGGGCCCCTTAATGAAAAACTGTTTTTT. Residues: CATSRAGGGPLNEKLFF.

This sequence joins TRBV3-1 (or the pseudogene TRBV3-2) and TRBJ2-5; D is undetermined. The CDR3 is 14 residues long. Germline values: CDR1 LGHDT, CDR2 YNNKEL (reference sequence). Trimming shortened V by 2 bases and J by 2 bases, and 9 bases separated the two germline ends. CDR3 DNA: TGTGCCAGCAGCCAACCCCTTATACAAGAGACCCAGTACTTC. Encoded protein: CASSQPLIQETQYF.

This clone was observed a few times. The V and J genes are TRBV5-4 and TRBJ2-1; the D is unclear. Deletions cut 1 base from V and 9 bases from J, with 14 bases between. Germline V CDR1 and CDR2: SGHNT, YYREEE (reference sequence). The CDR3 is 14 amino acids. CDR3: CASSLNFVAAEQFF. The CDR3, as DNA: TGTGCCAGCAGCTTGAATTTTGTGGCGGCTGAGCAGTTCTTC.

Note on this clone: The sample contains more than one DNA sequence encoding this CDR3. The rearrangement links TRBV5-1 to TRBJ1-1; 7 bases align to TRBD1. Losses at the gene ends were 1 base for V and 3 bases for J; bases not matched to a gene: 0. This CDR3 spans 13 amino acids. The germline V gene encodes CDR1 SGHRS and CDR2 YFSETQ. CDR3 DNA: TGCGCCAGCAGCTTGACAGGGGACACTGAAGCTTTCTTT. It translates to CASSLTGDTEAFF.

The rearrangement joins TRBV5-1 to TRBJ2-7, with TRBD1 matching 8 bases. Germline assignment: CDR1 SGHRS and CDR2 YFSETQ. V dropped 6 bases and J dropped 3; count of bases not matched to a gene: 11. This CDR3 is 15 amino acids long. CDR3: CASTSGSGGGYEQYF. The CDR3 nucleotides read TGCGCCAGCACCTCGGGTTCAGGGGGCGGCTACGAGCAGTACTTC.

V usage is TRBV5-6 and J usage is TRBJ1-6; D may be TRBD1 (6 bases). The CDR3 is 15 residues long. V lost 2 bases and J 5 bases, leaving 11 bases between the germline ends. Germline V gene data show CDR1 as SGHDT and CDR2 as YYEEEE. CDR3 nucleotide sequence: TGTGCCAGCAGCTTACTGGGACAAAATAATTCACCCCTCCACTTT. The encoded protein is CASSLLGQNNSPLHF. The whole variable domain, remainder taken from reference TRBV5-6 and TRBJ1-6, is DAGVTQSPTHLIKTRGQQVTLRCSPKSGHDTVSWYQQALGQGPQFIFQYYEEEERQRGNFPDRFSGHQFPNYSSELNVNALLLGDSALYLCASSLLGQNNSPLHFGNGTRLTVT.

This clone was picked up a small number of times. The chain is built from TRBV4-1 and TRBJ1-3; D is unresolved. Trimming removed 3 bases from V and 3 bases from J, with 6 bases in between. From germline, CDR1 is MGHRA and CDR2 YSYEKL. The CDR3 covers 13 residues. CDR3 residues: CASSQLIGNTIYF. In DNA form, the CDR3 reads TGCGCCAGCAGCCAGCTAATTGGAAACACCATATATTTT.

The gene calls are TRBV19 and TRBJ2-1, with 9 nucleotides matching TRBD2. The CDR3 runs 18 residues. V trimming: 4 bases; J trimming: 4 bases; junction bases outside the gene matches: 14. Germline CDR1 reads LNHDA; CDR2 reads SQIVND (reference sequence). The CDR3, as DNA: TGTGCCAGTAGTAACCCGCGGGGGGGCGCACAAGCATACAATGAGCAGTTCTTC. Encoded protein: CASSNPRGGAQAYNEQFF.

The chain recombines TRBV24-1 with TRBJ2-1; 8 bases match TRBD1. V was pared by 3 bases and J by 9 bases, with 3 bases of the junction left unmatched. The CDR3 covers 13 residues. CDR1 is KGHDR and CDR2 is SFDVKD in the germline V gene. CDR3 region: CATSDQGAVEQFF. In DNA, the CDR3 is TGTGCCACCAGTGATCAGGGGGCGGTTGAGCAGTTCTTC.

Turning to this clone: Other DNA sequences in this specimen translate into the identical CDR3. The CDR3 region is CASSTGNTEAFF. The CDR3 DNA sequence: TGTGCCAGCAGTACAGGGAACACTGAAGCTTTCTTT. V and J are TRBV6-5 and TRBJ1-1; weak D call: TRBD1 (5 bases). In germline, CDR1 is MNHEY, CDR2 SVGAGI. Trimming took 5 bases from V and 1 from J, leaving 5 bases between them. The length of the CDR3 is 12 residues.

The rearrangement links TRBV18 to TRBJ2-3; 12 nucleotides match TRBD2. The CDR3 is made up of 15 amino acids. The trim removed 5 bases at V and 4 bases at J, leaving 4 bases unmatched. Germline lookup yields CDR1 KGHSH and CDR2 LQKENI. CDR3 DNA sequence: TGTGCCAGCTCAGCGACTAGCGGGGGTTCAGATACGCAGTATTTT. This translates into CASSATSGGSDTQYF. The entire variable domain, with the rest obtained from reference TRBV18 and TRBJ2-3, is as follows: NAGVMQNPRHLVRRRGQEARLRCSPMKGHSHVYWYRQLPEEGLKFMVYLQKENIIDESGMPKERFSAEFPKEGPSILRIQQVVRGDSAAYFCASSATSGGSDTQYFGPGTRLTVL.

The CDR3 here is CASSLRRQGPYEQYF. CDR3 bases: TGTGCCAGCAGTTTAAGGCGGCAGGGCCCCTACGAGCAGTACTTC. This chain links TRBV27 with TRBJ2-7; maybe TRBD1 (5 bases). Trimming left V 2 bases short and J 2 bases short, with 13 bases between. The germline CDR1 and CDR2 sequences are MNHEY and SMNVEV (reference sequence). The CDR3 spans 15 residues.

J is TRBJ2-7 and V is TRBV10-1; D ambiguous. CDR3 length: 14 amino acids. Germline lookup yields CDR1 WNHNN and CDR2 SYGVQD (reference sequence). V was shortened by 0 bases and J by 0 bases, with 6 bases between the two germline ends. The CDR3 sequence is CASSESHSSYEQYF. CDR3 bases: TGCGCCAGCAGTGAGTCACACAGCTCCTACGAGCAGTACTTC.

The chain carries TRBV24-1 and TRBJ2-3, with D maybe TRBD2 (6 bases). V was trimmed by 6 bases and J by 2 bases, leaving 14 bases between them. The V gene's germline CDR1 is KGHDR and CDR2 SFDVKD. The CDR3 is 15 residues long. The CDR3 nucleotides read TGTGCCACCAGTAATGCGGAGGGGAACACAGATACGCAGTATTTT. Protein: CATSNAEGNTDTQYF.

This chain links TRBV13 with TRBJ1-3; D gene ambiguous. The V end lost 1 base, the J end lost 0 bases, and 13 bases lay between the germline ends. From germline, CDR1 is PRHDT and CDR2 FYEKMQ (reference sequence). This CDR3 is 17 amino acids long. Written as DNA, the CDR3 is TGTGCCAGCAGCTTAGTGCTGAATTCGGGCTCTGGAAACACCATATATTTT. This gives the protein CASSLVLNSGSGNTIYF.

The chain combines TRBV7-9 with TRBJ2-7, with a tentative D call TRBD2 (5 bases). The CDR3 has 13 residues. Germline CDR1 and CDR2: SEHNR and FQNEAQ (reference sequence). V dropped 5 bases and J dropped 2 bases, with 10 bases sitting between them. Here the CDR3 DNA reads TGTGCCAGCAGCCTTCGCGGGCCCTACGAGCAGTACTTC. The encoded protein is CASSLRGPYEQYF.

A few counts support this clone. The gene calls are TRBV6-5 and TRBJ1-6; 10 bases map to TRBD1. J lost 6 bases, V lost 4 bases, and 0 bases had no gene match. Germline loops: CDR1 MNHEY, CDR2 SVGAGI. The CDR3 extends over 14 amino acids. For the CDR3, the DNA is TGTGCCAGCAGTTGGACAGGGGGTAATTCACCCCTCCACTTT. Protein product: CASSWTGGNSPLHF.

The rearrangement uses TRBV9 and TRBJ2-1, with TRBD2 matching over 10 bases. The CDR3 is 12 residues long. Germline V gene sequence: CDR1 SGDLS, CDR2 YYNGEE. Germline trimming cut 6 bases from V and 8 bases from J; bases unmatched to any gene: 2. CDR3 nucleotide sequence: TGTGCCAGCACAGCGGGAGGGGATGAGCAGTTCTTC. This translates into CASTAGGDEQFF.

This clone was seen only once. The J gene is TRBJ1-5, the V gene TRBV2; D might be TRBD1 (6 bases). Germline V lookup: CDR1 SNHLY, CDR2 FYNNEI. The length of the CDR3 is 12 residues. V lost 3 bases and J 7 bases, leaving 7 bases between the germline ends. The CDR3 spells CASSDTGQPQHF. The CDR3 nucleotides read TGTGCCAGCAGTGATACAGGGCAGCCCCAGCATTTT.

V is TRBV25-1 and J is TRBJ1-6; D not resolved. With 2 bases removed from V and 0 bases from J, the gap between germline ends came to 8 bases. This CDR3 comprises 16 residues. Per the germline V gene, CDR1 is MGHDK and CDR2 is SYGVNS. The DNA of the CDR3 is TGTGCCAGCAGTGAAGGGGAGAGCTCCTATAATTCACCCCTCCACTTT. Translation gives CASSEGESSYNSPLHF.

This chain joins TRBV24-1 and TRBJ2-7; tentatively, D is TRBD1 (5 bases). The CDR3 is 16 amino acids. The germline CDR1 and CDR2 sequences are KGHDR and SFDVKD. V lost 3 bases, J lost 5 bases, and 19 bases lay in between. The CDR3 nucleotides are TGTGCCACCAGTGATGCCGCCGCCAGGGCCCCCAACGAGCAGTACTTC. Its translation is CATSDAAARAPNEQYF.

The V and J genes are TRBV19 and TRBJ1-4; D ambiguous. The CDR3 loop spans 15 amino acids. Germline values: CDR1 LNHDA, CDR2 SQIVND (reference sequence). Between the trimmed V and J ends, which lost 7 bases and 7 bases, there was a span of 19 bases. The DNA for the CDR3 is TGTGCCAGTACCCATGGGAGGCTCGCGGGTGAAAAACTGTTTTTT. This codes for CASTHGRLAGEKLFF.

This sequence joins TRBV28 and TRBJ2-2; D perhaps matches TRBD1 (5 bases). V was pared by 5 bases and J by 3 bases, with 16 bases between. Per the germline V gene, CDR1 is MDHEN and CDR2 is SYDVKM. This CDR3 comprises 16 residues. This CDR3 reads CASSPLGQGDTGELFF. DNA for the CDR3: TGTGCCAGCAGTCCCCTCGGGCAGGGTGACACCGGGGAGCTGTTTTTT.

V and J are TRBV30 and TRBJ1-5, with a tentative D call TRBD1 (6 bases). Germline-derived CDR1 and CDR2 are GTSNPN and SVGIG (reference sequence). V shed 3 bases and J shed 3 bases, with 15 bases lying between them. There are 15 residues in the CDR3. CDR3 sequence: CAWRGGHGLNQPQHF. The CDR3 DNA sequence: TGTGCCTGGAGGGGGGGGCATGGGCTCAATCAGCCCCAGCATTTT.

This rearrangement joins TRBV10-3 to TRBJ1-6; 8 bases fit TRBD1. Looked up from germline, CDR1 is ENHRY and CDR2 is SYGVKD. The V gene end was trimmed by 6 bases and the J gene end by 10 bases; junction bases not matched to a gene: 11. This CDR3 contains 15 residues. The DNA of the CDR3 is TGTGCCATCAGGAATTGGACAGGGCGGCAATCACCCCTCCACTTT. Translated, it gives CAIRNWTGRQSPLHF.

The chain links TRBV5-4 to TRBJ1-1; TRBD1 matches at 8 bases. This CDR3 is 16 amino acids long. J gave up 0 bases and V 4 bases, and 8 bases lay outside the gene matches. CDR1 and CDR2 from the germline V gene are SGHNT and YYREEE (reference sequence). The DNA for the CDR3 is TGTGCCAGCAGCCAAGGACAGGGTTTTCTGAACACTGAAGCTTTCTTT. This translates into CASSQGQGFLNTEAFF.

Comments on this clone: At the DNA level, this CDR3 is encoded by other sequences in the same sample as well. The V call is TRBV7-6, the J call TRBJ1-1; D is unclear. Germline lookup yields CDR1 SGHVS and CDR2 FNYEAQ. Trimming took 1 base from V and 2 from J, leaving 5 bases between them. The CDR3 runs to 13 residues. CDR3 nucleotides: TGTGCCAGCAGCTTAGATTTAAACACTGAAGCTTTCTTT. This gives the protein CASSLDLNTEAFF. The variable domain in full, with the rest retrieved from reference TRBV7-6 and TRBJ1-1, is GAGVSQSPRYKVTKRGQDVALRCDPISGHVSLYWYRQALGQGPEFLTYFNYEAQQDKSGLPNDRFSAERPEGSISTLTIQRTEQRDSAMYRCASSLDLNTEAFFGQGTRLTVV.

V is TRBV5-6 and J is TRBJ1-1; D is ambiguous. Looked up from germline, CDR1 is SGHDT and CDR2 is YYEEEE. This CDR3 region has 14 residues. V was clipped by 0 bases and J by 1 base, with 7 bases between them. CDR3 coding DNA: TGTGCCAGCAGCTTGGTAAGCTCGAACACTGAAGCTTTCTTT. It translates to CASSLVSSNTEAFF.